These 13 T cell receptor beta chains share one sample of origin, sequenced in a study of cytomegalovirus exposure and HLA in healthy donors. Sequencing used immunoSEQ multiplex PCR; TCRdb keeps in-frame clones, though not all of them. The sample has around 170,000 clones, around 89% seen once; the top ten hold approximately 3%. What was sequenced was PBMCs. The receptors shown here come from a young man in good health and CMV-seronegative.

The CDR3 sequence is CASSQSTGNTGELFF. The CDR3 DNA reads as TGCGCCAGCAGCCAGTCGACAGGGAACACCGGGGAGCTGTTTTTT. V usage is TRBV4-1 and J usage is TRBJ2-2; tentative D call: TRBD1 (6 bases). The CDR3 is 15 residues long. Trimming removed 3 bases from V and 1 base from J, with 9 bases in between. CDR1 is MGHRA and CDR2 is YSYEKL in the germline V gene.

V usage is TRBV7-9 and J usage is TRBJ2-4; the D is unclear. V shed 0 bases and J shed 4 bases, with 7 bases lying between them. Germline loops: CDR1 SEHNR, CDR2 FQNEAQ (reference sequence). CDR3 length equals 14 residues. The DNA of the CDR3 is TGTGCCAGCAGCTTAGCGCGCGAGAAAAACATTCAGTACTTC. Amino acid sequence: CASSLAREKNIQYF.

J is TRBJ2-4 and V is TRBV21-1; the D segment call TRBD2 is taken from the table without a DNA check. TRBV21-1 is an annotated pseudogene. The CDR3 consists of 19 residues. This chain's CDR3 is CASSQNAGVRTQAKNIQYF. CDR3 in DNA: TGTGCCAGCAGCCAAAATGCGGGGGTTCGGACCCAAGCCAAAAACATTCAGTACTTC.

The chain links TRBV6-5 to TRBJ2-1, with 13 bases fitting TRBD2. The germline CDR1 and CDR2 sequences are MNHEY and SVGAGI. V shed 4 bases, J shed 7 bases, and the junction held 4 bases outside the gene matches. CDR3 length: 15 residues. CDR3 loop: CASSWTSGRFNEQFF. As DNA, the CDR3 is TGTGCCAGCAGTTGGACTAGCGGGAGATTTAATGAGCAGTTCTTC.

The CDR3 DNA is TGTGCCAGCAGCTTAGGCCAGGGGAATGAGCAGTTCTTC. As protein: CASSLGQGNEQFF. The rearrangement links TRBV7-9 to TRBJ2-1, with D perhaps TRBD1 (6 bases). The V end was cut by 1 base, the J end by 7 bases, with 8 bases between. Per the germline V gene, CDR1 is SEHNR and CDR2 is FQNEAQ (reference sequence). This CDR3 has 13 residues.

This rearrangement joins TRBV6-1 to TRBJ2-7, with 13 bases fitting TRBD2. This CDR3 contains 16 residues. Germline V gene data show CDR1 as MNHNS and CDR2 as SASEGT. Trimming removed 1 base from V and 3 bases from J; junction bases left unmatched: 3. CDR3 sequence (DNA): TGTGCCAGCAGTGAAGGGACTAGCGGGAGAGGCTACGAGCAGTACTTC. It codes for CASSEGTSGRGYEQYF.

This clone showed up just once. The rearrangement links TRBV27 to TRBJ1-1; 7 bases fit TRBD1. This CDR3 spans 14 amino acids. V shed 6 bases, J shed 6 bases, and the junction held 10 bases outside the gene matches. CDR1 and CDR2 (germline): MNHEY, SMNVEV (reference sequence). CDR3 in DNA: TGTGCCAGCAGCTCAAAGACAGGGTTCCCTGAAGCTTTCTTT. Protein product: CASSSKTGFPEAFF.

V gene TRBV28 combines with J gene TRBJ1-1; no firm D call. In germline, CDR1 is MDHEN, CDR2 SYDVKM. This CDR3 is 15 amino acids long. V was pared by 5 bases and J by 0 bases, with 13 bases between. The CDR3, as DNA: TGTGCCAGCAGTCCCCCCGAGGTTTTGAACACTGAAGCTTTCTTT. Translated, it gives CASSPPEVLNTEAFF.

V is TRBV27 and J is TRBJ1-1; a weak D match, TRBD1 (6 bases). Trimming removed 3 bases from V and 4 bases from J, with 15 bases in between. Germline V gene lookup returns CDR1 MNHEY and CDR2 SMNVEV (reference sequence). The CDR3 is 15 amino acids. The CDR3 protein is CASSLTGYLSTEAFF. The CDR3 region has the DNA TGTGCCAGCAGTTTGACAGGTTATTTGAGCACTGAAGCTTTCTTT.

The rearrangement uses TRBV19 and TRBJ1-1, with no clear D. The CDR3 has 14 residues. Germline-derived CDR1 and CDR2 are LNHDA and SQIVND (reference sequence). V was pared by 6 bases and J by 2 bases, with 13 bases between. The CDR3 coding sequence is TGTGCCAGTAGCAGGTTCGATTACAACACTGAAGCTTTCTTT. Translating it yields CASSRFDYNTEAFF.

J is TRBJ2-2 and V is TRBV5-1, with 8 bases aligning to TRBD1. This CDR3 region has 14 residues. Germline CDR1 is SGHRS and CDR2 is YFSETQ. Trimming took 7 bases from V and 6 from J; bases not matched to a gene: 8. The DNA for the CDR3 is TGCGCCAGCTACGACAGGGGTCGGTCCGGGGAGCTGTTTTTT. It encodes CASYDRGRSGELFF.

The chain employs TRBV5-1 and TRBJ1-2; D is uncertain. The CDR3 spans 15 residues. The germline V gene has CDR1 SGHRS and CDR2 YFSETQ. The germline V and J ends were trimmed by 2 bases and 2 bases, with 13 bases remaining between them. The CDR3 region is CASSLIGQQNYGYTF. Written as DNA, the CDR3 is TGCGCCAGCAGCTTAATCGGCCAACAGAACTATGGCTACACCTTC. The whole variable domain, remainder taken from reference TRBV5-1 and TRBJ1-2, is KAGVTQTPRYLIKTRGQQVTLSCSPISGHRSVSWYQQTPGQGLQFLFEYFSETQRNKGNFPGRFSGRQFSNSRSEMNVSTLELGDSALYLCASSLIGQQNYGYTFGSGTRLTVV.

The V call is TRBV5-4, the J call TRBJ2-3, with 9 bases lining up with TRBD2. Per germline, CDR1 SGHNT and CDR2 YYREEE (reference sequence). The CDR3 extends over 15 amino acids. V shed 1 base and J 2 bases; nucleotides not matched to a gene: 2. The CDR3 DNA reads TGTGCCAGCAGCTTGTCTAGCGGGAACACAGATACGCAGTATTTT. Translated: CASSLSSGNTDTQYF. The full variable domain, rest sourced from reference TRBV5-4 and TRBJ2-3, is ETGVTQSPTHLIKTRGQQVTLRCSSQSGHNTVSWYQQALGQGPQFIFQYYREEENGRGNFPPRFSGLQFPNYSSELNVNALELDDSALYLCASSLSSGNTDTQYFGPGTRLTVL.